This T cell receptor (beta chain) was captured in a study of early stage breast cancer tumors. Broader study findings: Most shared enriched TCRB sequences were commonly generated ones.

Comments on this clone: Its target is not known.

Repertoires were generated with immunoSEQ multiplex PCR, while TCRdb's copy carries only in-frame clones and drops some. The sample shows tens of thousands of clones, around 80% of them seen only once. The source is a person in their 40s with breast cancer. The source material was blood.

The CDR3 nucleotides are TGTGCCAGCAGCTTAGGCTCTACTAGCTACGAGCAGTACTTC. Protein sequence: CASSLGSTSYEQYF. The V and J genes are TRBV7-8 and TRBJ2-7, with D possibly being TRBD2 (5 bases). The CDR3 spans 14 residues. V shed 1 base and J shed 3 bases, with 10 bases lying between them. Germline lookup yields CDR1 SGHVS and CDR2 FQNEAQ.